This section outlines one TCR beta chain sequence together with its context. The antigen is not known. Relative to the germline gene, one junction end is altered; a read error may explain this. The library came from three nested PCR rounds adapted from ARM-PCR protocols. TCRdb re-derived calls from the multiplex PCR reads in MiXCR, one entry per CDR3 protein. The sample includes some 100,000 distinct CDR3 sequences, 50% to 70% seen only once; the top ten take 15% to 20%. RNA was extracted from bulk tissue without any cell sorting. The normal lung tissue was taken more than 3 cm from the tumor edge. This specimen belongs to a study of tumor and adjacent non-tumor tissue in lung cancer. Regarding the study as a whole: Normal lung showed higher cumulative top 100 clone frequency than tumor.

The sequenced sample consisted of distant non-tumor lung tissue. This receptor was obtained from a man younger than 40 with non-small cell lung cancer.

The CDR3 coding sequence is TGCGCCAGCAGTCAAGCTCGTACTTCGGGAGGGACTGAAGCTTTCTTT. Its protein product is CASSQARTSGGTEAFF. The V call is TRBV4-1, the J call TRBJ1-1; no definite D call. The CDR3 is 16 amino acids. Germline V gene data show CDR1 as MGHRA and CDR2 as YSYEKL.